The 12 T cell receptor beta chains listed next were all sequenced from one sample in a study. TCRdb re-analysed the 5' RACE reads in MiXCR, keeping a single row per CDR3 protein. This table has about 23,000 distinct CDR3 sequences, 30% appearing once. The specimen sequenced was tumor-infiltrating naive CD4+ T cells sorted from the breast tumor. Specified subset: naive CD4+ T cells, CD4+CD45RA+CD25-. These receptors were taken from a female donor with breast cancer.

For this clonotype: A read error may account for a junction end that differs from germline. The chain is built from TRBV9 and TRBJ2-3, with D hard to call. Germline assignment: CDR1 SGDLS and CDR2 YYNGEE. The CDR3 contains 17 residues. The chain's CDR3 is CASSVGLLSRCTDTQYF. The CDR3 DNA is TGTGCCAGCAGCGTAGGTTTGCTGAGTAGATGCACCGATACGCAGTATTTT.

By share, this clonotype counts as medium-sized. The rearrangement joins TRBV27 to TRBJ2-7; 7 bases are a match to TRBD2. V gave up 3 bases and J gave up 2 bases; unmatched junction bases: 7. The CDR3 is 15 amino acids. Germline CDR1 is MNHEY and CDR2 is SMNVEV (reference sequence). The CDR3 region is CASSFLCGTTYEQYF. Written as DNA, the CDR3 is TGTGCCAGCAGTTTTCTTTGCGGGACTACCTACGAGCAGTACTTC.

This clonotype was detected a few times. A much larger clonotype is one base distant, so this may be a read error. The V gene is TRBV25-1, the J gene TRBJ1-1; D remains unclear. CDR3 length: 13 residues. Germline CDR1 is MGHDK and CDR2 is SYGVNS. The V end was cut by 8 bases, the J end by 1 base, with 11 bases between. The CDR3 loop reads CASGAVGNTEAFF. The DNA for the CDR3 is TGTGCCAGCGGTGCGGTCGGGAACACTGAAGCTTTCTTT.

The chain links TRBV6-5 to TRBJ1-2; no clear D. CDR3 length equals 14 residues. Looked up from germline, CDR1 is MNHEY and CDR2 is SVGAGI. Trimming removed 6 bases at V and 4 bases at J, with 15 bases between. CDR3 protein: CASRRTVLGYGYTF. The CDR3 DNA reads TGTGCCAGCAGACGGACCGTCCTAGGCTATGGCTACACCTTC.

By sample share, this clonotype is medium-sized. The V and J genes are TRBV5-6 and TRBJ2-4; D ambiguous. The germline CDR1 and CDR2 sequences are SGHDT and YYEEEE. This CDR3 has 15 amino acids. The V end was cut by 0 bases, the J end by 0 bases, with 7 bases between. The CDR3 DNA reads TGTGCCAGCAGCTTGGGAGCCCTAGCCAAAAACATTCAGTACTTC. Amino acids: CASSLGALAKNIQYF.

The V gene is TRBV18, the J gene TRBJ2-4; no clear D gene. The CDR3 loop spans 15 amino acids. The germline CDR1 and CDR2 sequences are KGHSH and LQKENI. V was clipped by 2 bases and J by 0 bases, with 8 bases between them. The CDR3 sequence: CASSPDRLAKNIQYF. CDR3 DNA: TGTGCCAGCTCACCAGACCGTTTAGCCAAAAACATTCAGTACTTC. Full variable domain (missing parts from reference TRBV18 and TRBJ2-4): NAGVMQNPRHLVRRRGQEARLRCSPMKGHSHVYWYRQLPEEGLKFMVYLQKENIIDESGMPKERFSAEFPKEGPSILRIQQVVRGDSAAYFCASSPDRLAKNIQYFGAGTRLSVL.

In this sample, this clonotype turned up many times. This chain joins TRBV29-1 and TRBJ1-5, with 9 bases aligning to TRBD1. There are 13 residues in the CDR3. The germline V gene encodes CDR1 SQVTM and CDR2 ANQGSEA. V dropped 6 bases and J dropped 7; count of bases not matched to a gene: 7. The CDR3 nucleotides are TGCAGCGTAGCACAGGGGGCACGGCAGCCCCAGCATTTT. This sequence encodes CSVAQGARQPQHF. The entire variable domain, with the rest obtained from reference TRBV29-1 and TRBJ1-5, is as follows: SAVISQKPSRDICQRGTSLTIQCQVDSQVTMMFWYRQQPGQSLTLIATANQGSEATYESGFVIDKFPISRPNLTFSTLTVSNMSPEDSSIYLCSVAQGARQPQHFGDGTRLSIL.

Ten or more counts support this clonotype. The V gene is TRBV7-6, the J gene TRBJ1-3; D ambiguous. Germline V gene lookup returns CDR1 SGHVS and CDR2 FNYEAQ. V gave up 8 bases and J gave up 0 bases, with 20 bases separating them. The CDR3 is 17 amino acids. The CDR3 protein is CASARGIIENSGNTIYF. CDR3 nucleotides: TGTGCCAGCGCGAGAGGGATAATTGAAAACTCTGGAAACACCATATATTTT.

This clonotype was seen a handful of times. The chain employs TRBV6-5 and TRBJ1-1; D gene unclear. Trimming left V 5 bases short and J 0 bases short, with 13 bases between. CDR1 and CDR2 from the germline V gene are MNHEY and SVGAGI. This CDR3 is built from 15 residues. DNA for the CDR3: TGTGCCAGCAGTACCCGACGTAACATGAACACTGAAGCTTTCTTT. Translated: CASSTRRNMNTEAFF.

The chain recombines TRBV5-4 with TRBJ2-7; the D gene is possibly TRBD1 (6 bases). Trimming took off 4 bases at V and 4 bases at J, with 12 bases between the two ends. Germline V gives CDR1 SGHNT, CDR2 YYREEE (reference sequence). The CDR3 loop spans 13 amino acids. In nucleotides, the CDR3 is TGTGCCAGCAGCCCCGGGACACATTACGAGCAGTACTTC. Translation gives CASSPGTHYEQYF.

The CDR3 is CSAISGRRNEQFF. In DNA, the CDR3 is TGCAGTGCCATAAGCGGGAGAAGAAATGAGCAGTTCTTC. This chain uses TRBV20-1 with TRBJ2-1; 8 positions agree with TRBD2. Germline CDR1 DFQATT, CDR2 SNEGSKA (reference sequence). The CDR3 contains 13 residues. The V gene end was trimmed by 6 bases and the J gene end by 7 bases; junction bases not matched to a gene: 8.

Concerning this clonotype itself: A read error is likely, as this CDR3 ends without the conserved phenylalanine or tryptophan. It is unclear where the CDR3 begins or ends on the DNA, so no DNA is shown, and the CDR3 is as TCRdb lists it. The chain carries TRBV5-1 and TRBJ1-1. Germline V gene sequence: CDR1 SGHRS, CDR2 YFSETQ. The CDR3 spans 8 residues, counting both ends. The CDR3 here is CASSSKSP.